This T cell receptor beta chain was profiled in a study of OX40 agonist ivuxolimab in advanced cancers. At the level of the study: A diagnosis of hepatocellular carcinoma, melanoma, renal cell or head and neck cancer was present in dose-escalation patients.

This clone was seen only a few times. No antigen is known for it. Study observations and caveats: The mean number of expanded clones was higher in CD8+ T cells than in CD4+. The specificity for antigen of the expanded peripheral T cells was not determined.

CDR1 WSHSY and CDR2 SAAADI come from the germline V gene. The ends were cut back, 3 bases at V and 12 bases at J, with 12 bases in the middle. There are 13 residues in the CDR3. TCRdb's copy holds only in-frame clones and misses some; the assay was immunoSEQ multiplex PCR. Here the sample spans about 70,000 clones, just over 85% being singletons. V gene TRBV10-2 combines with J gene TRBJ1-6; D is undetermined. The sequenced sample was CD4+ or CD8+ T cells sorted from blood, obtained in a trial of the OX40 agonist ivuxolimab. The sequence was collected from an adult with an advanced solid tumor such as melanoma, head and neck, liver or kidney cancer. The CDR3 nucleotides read TGCGCCAGCAGTGAAACGCCGGGGAAACCCCTCCACTTT. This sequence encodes CASSETPGKPLHF.